The sequence of this T cell receptor (beta chain) was determined in a study of T-cell memory formation after mild COVID-19 (dated by TCRdb to 2020 to 2023). With respect to the entire study: TCR sequence clusters from the two donors were found to be largely donor specific. The cohort was made up of two young adult volunteers, one female and one male, who were previously healthy. In two donors, T-cell clones that expanded and contracted after mild COVID-19 were followed by sequencing TCRalpha and TCRbeta repertoires longitudinally.

Ficoll-Paque density gradient centrifugation was used to isolate PBMCs. This clonotype was counted between two and nine times. The antigen this receptor binds is unknown. It has no much larger one-base neighbor in the sample; base qualities were not kept. Overall study outcomes, separate from this receptor: The detection of some responding clones in pre-infection memory suggests that pre-existing cross-reactive memory T cells joined the SARS-CoV-2 response. Only a couple of mild cases were covered in the study, and larger cohorts including severe cases with pre-infection samples were considered necessary. Contracting CD4+ clones were located mainly in the CM and EM memory subsets, whereas CD8+ clones were found to be enriched in EMRA. Clones that contracted from day 15 to 85 showed balanced CD4/CD8 phenotypes, whereas a second wave of clones that expanded from day 15 to 37 leaned towards CD4+. Whether the second-wave clones peaking on day 37 were SARS-CoV-2 specific was not confirmed.

The CDR3 numbers 15 residues from cysteine through phenylalanine. Left in the record is the CDR3 DNA by itself, 45 bases read in frame from the first base. The V and J ends are trimmed by 3 bases and 3 bases, leaving 15 bases between them. As encoded in the germline V gene (reference sequence), CDR1 is DFQATT while CDR2 is SNEGSKA. Sequenced using an Illumina NovaSeq 6000. cDNA libraries for TCRalpha and TCRbeta were prepared by 5'RACE using constant-segment primers, with sample barcodes and unique molecular identifiers added. Trizol reagent was used to extract RNA from every sample. Library amplification was performed in two PCR steps, and a second sample barcode and Illumina TruSeq adapters were introduced in the second step. Sequencing of the libraries was done on an Illumina NovaSeq, producing 2 x 150 bp paired-end reads. The study's own analysis went as follows. The reads were demultiplexed and collapsed into UMI-guided consensus sequences using migec v1.2.7. With mixcr v2.1.11, UMI consensuses were aligned to TRA and TRB V and J templates and assembled into clonotypes. A clonotype was counted as expanded or contracted only when both edgeR and NoisET called the clonotype significant, with the noise models trained on biological replicates. edgeR calls used a false discovery rate-adjusted p below 0.01 and a log2 fold-change threshold of 1. PCA with hierarchical clustering of max-normalized trajectories of the 1000 most abundant clonotypes was used as exploratory dynamics analysis. The CD4 or CD8 phenotype of responding clones was assigned using the separately sequenced CD4+ and CD8+ repertoires. Starting from the raw public reads, TCRdb applied fastp trimming at Q25, assembled clones with MiXCR and retained in-frame beta chains. Each record represents a unique CDR3 protein, reported with the most common genes and DNA among its rows. TCRdb's processing, not the authors' own work, is the source of the V and J calls. The table for this sample lists around 320,000 distinct CDR3 sequences; approximately 14% of them were counted only once. The top ten constitute under 25% of the sample.

This sequence originates from a man in his late teens or twenties who had mild COVID-19 (a few samples of this study predate the infection). The sample titles of this study are shuffled in the database, so cell type and time point are left out; the donor was told from shared clones. The chain was built from TRBV20-1 and TRBJ1-5; perhaps TRBD1 is the D gene, with 5 bases matching. Sequenced: PBMCs or a T cell subset sorted from them (not recorded which). Read as DNA, the sequence is TGCAGTGCTAGTGGGGCAGGGATGTACAATCAGCCCCAGCATTTT. Translated, it gives CSASGAGMYNQPQHF.